This T cell receptor (beta chain) came from a study of Graves' ophthalmopathy and Graves' hyperthyroidism. Study-level background: Peripheral blood was obtained at first diagnosis, ahead of any treatment. Study findings and constraints: The model reached 55% to 71% sensitivity and about 72% specificity for predicting ophthalmopathy progression. Between ophthalmopathy and stable hyperthyroidism, a 13-signature model drew a separation with around 88% sensitivity and 81.08% specificity.

With a duration under 3 months, ophthalmopathy in the donors showed moderate-to-severe activity, CAS ≥3 and NOSPECS ≥4. The sequenced template was RNA, covering the TCR beta CDR3 region. After a first-round RT-PCR with HTBI primers, a second-round multiplex PCR was run. TCRdb analysed the multiplex PCR reads with MiXCR anew, one entry per CDR3 protein. This table holds about 400,000 distinct CDR3 sequences, about 17% found once. The CDR3 contains 19 residues. Germline CDR1 and CDR2: MNHEY and SVGEGT. The ends lost 6 bases at V and 3 bases at J; junction bases unmatched: 20. Many counts were recorded for this clonotype. Its specificity is not known.

The chain joins TRBV6-2 or TRBV6-3 to TRBJ1-5; TRBD1 matches at 7 bases. The clonotype was recovered from a woman between 18 and 29 years old with Graves' ophthalmopathy. Sequencing was carried out using peripheral blood. The CDR3 loop reads CASRAGTEDEGWDNQPQHF. DNA of the CDR3: TGTGCCAGCAGGGCCGGGACAGAGGACGAAGGTTGGGACAATCAGCCCCAGCATTTT.